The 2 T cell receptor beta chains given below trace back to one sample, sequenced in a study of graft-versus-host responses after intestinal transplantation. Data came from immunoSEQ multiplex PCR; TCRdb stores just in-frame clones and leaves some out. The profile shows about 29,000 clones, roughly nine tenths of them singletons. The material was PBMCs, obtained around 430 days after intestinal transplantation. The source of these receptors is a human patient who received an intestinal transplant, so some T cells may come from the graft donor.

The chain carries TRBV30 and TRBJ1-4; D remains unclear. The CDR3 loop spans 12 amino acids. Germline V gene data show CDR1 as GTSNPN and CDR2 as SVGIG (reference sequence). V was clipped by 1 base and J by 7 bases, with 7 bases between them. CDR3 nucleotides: TGTGCCTGGAGTGGGAATAGTGAAAAACTGTTTTTT. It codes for CAWSGNSEKLFF.

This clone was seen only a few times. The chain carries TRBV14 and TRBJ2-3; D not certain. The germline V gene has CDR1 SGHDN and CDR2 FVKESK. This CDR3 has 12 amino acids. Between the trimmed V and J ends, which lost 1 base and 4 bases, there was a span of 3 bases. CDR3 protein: CASSQVSDTQYF. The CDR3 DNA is TGTGCCAGCAGCCAAGTATCAGATACGCAGTATTTT. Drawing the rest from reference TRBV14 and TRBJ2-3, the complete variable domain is EAGVTQFPSHSVIEKGQTVTLRCDPISGHDNLYWYRRVMGKEIKFLLHFVKESKQDESGMPNNRFLAERTGGTYSTLKVQPAELEDSGVYFCASSQVSDTQYFGPGTRLTVL.